The 30 T cell receptor beta chains given below trace back to one sample, sequenced in a study of shared clonotypes between healthy human individuals. Profiled with immunoSEQ multiplex PCR; TCRdb holds only in-frame clones, not every one. Of about 1 million clones listed, around 82% are singletons. The sample consisted of memory CD4+ T cells from PBMCs. Indicated subset: CD45RA-negative fraction. The receptors were gathered from a man younger than 30 in good health. Some clones in this sample may be carry-over from other donors' samples.

The chain combines TRBV28 with TRBJ1-5; 7 nucleotides align to TRBD1. The V gene end was trimmed by 7 bases and the J gene end by 4 bases; junction bases not matched to a gene: 7. The CDR3 sequence is 14 residues long. CDR1 is MDHEN and CDR2 is SYDVKM in the germline V gene. The CDR3 nucleotides read TGTGCCAGCATCCAGGGGGGGAGGAATCAGCCCCAGCATTTT. This translates into CASIQGGRNQPQHF.

This chain links TRBV9 with TRBJ2-2; D possibly corresponds to TRBD1 (5 bases). With 1 base removed from V and 3 bases from J, the gap between germline ends came to 10 bases. The CDR3 sequence is 15 residues long. Germline V gene sequence: CDR1 SGDLS, CDR2 YYNGEE. CDR3 protein: CASSVRAGYTGELFF. In DNA, the CDR3 is TGTGCCAGCAGCGTAAGGGCAGGGTACACCGGGGAGCTGTTTTTT. Together with reference TRBV9 and TRBJ2-2, the CDR3 gives the full variable domain: DSGVTQTPKHLITATGQRVTLRCSPRSGDLSVYWYQQSLDQGLQFLIQYYNGEERAKGNILERFSAQQFPDLHSELNLSSLELGDSALYFCASSVRAGYTGELFFGEGSRLTVL.

This clone was seen many times. The chain links TRBV2 to TRBJ1-5; the D gene is possibly TRBD1 (5 bases). Trimming removed 6 bases from V and 4 bases from J, with 13 bases in between. From germline, CDR1 is SNHLY and CDR2 FYNNEI. This CDR3 contains 14 residues. CDR3: CASRKGLPNQPQHF. CDR3 DNA sequence: TGTGCCAGCAGGAAGGGGTTGCCGAATCAGCCCCAGCATTTT.

The V and J genes are TRBV6-5 and TRBJ1-1, with TRBD1 as a possible D gene (5 bases). V lost 8 bases, J lost 5 bases, and 21 bases lay in between. CDR3 size: 15 residues. The germline V gene has CDR1 MNHEY and CDR2 SVGAGI. CDR3 bases: TGTGCCAGCCAAAAAAGGAGGGACGCCATAACTGAAGCTTTCTTT. Residues: CASQKRRDAITEAFF.

The chain's CDR3 is CASSLIQGELAGASGTGELFF. In DNA form, the CDR3 reads TGCGCCAGCAGCTTGATACAGGGAGAACTAGCGGGAGCATCGGGGACCGGGGAGCTGTTTTTT. The chain couples TRBV5-1 to TRBJ2-2, with 11 bases aligning to TRBD2. J gave up 5 bases and V 1 base, and 19 bases lay outside the gene matches. This CDR3 is built from 21 residues. CDR1 is SGHRS and CDR2 is YFSETQ in the germline V gene.

The chain couples TRBV9 to TRBJ2-2; D uncertain. This CDR3 contains 12 residues. V was clipped by 7 bases and J by 6 bases, with 10 bases between them. Germline V gives CDR1 SGDLS, CDR2 YYNGEE. The CDR3 coding sequence is TGTGCCAGCGGTGTAAGGGCCGGGGAGCTGTTTTTT. Residues: CASGVRAGELFF.

The J gene is TRBJ2-1, the V gene TRBV5-8; 11 bases align to TRBD2. CDR3 size: 16 residues. V lost 0 bases, J lost 4 bases, and 3 bases stayed unmatched. Germline assignment: CDR1 SGHTS and CDR2 YDEGEE. The CDR3: CASSLDPSGRYNEQFF. For the CDR3, the DNA is TGTGCCAGCAGCTTGGACCCTAGCGGGAGGTACAATGAGCAGTTCTTC.

V is TRBV28 and J is TRBJ2-2, with 7 bases matching TRBD1. The CDR3 has 15 amino acids. The germline V gene encodes CDR1 MDHEN and CDR2 SYDVKM. The trim removed 6 bases at V and 5 bases at J, leaving 9 bases unmatched. CDR3 in amino acids: CASSTLTGWTGELFF. For the CDR3, the DNA is TGTGCCAGCAGCACCTTGACAGGGTGGACCGGGGAGCTGTTTTTT.

The chain carries TRBV19 and TRBJ1-2; no firm D call. With 5 bases removed from V and 3 bases from J, the gap between germline ends came to 13 bases. The germline CDR1 and CDR2 sequences are LNHDA and SQIVND (reference sequence). CDR3 size: 14 residues. The CDR3 is CASSVAGRYYGYTF. CDR3 in DNA: TGTGCCAGTAGTGTTGCAGGTCGTTACTATGGCTACACCTTC.

There are many counts of this clone. This chain connects TRBV30 to TRBJ1-1, with D perhaps matching TRBD1 (6 bases). V was clipped by 4 bases and J by 4 bases, with 22 bases between them. The CDR3 loop spans 16 amino acids. Per the germline V gene, CDR1 is GTSNPN and CDR2 is SVGIG (reference sequence). The CDR3 DNA reads as TGTGCCTGGACCCCAAGGTTTTTGGGCAGGGGCACTGAAGCTTTCTTT. Translating gives CAWTPRFLGRGTEAFF.

This clone was counted between two and nine times. The same CDR3 also results from other DNA sequences found in this sample. The chain uses TRBV10-3 and TRBJ2-3; D may be TRBD2 (6 bases). This CDR3 is built from 11 residues. Germline-derived CDR1 and CDR2 are ENHRY and SYGVKD. Trimming took 8 bases from V and 4 from J, leaving 7 bases between them. The CDR3, as DNA: TGTGCCATCGGAGGGGCAGATACGCAGTATTTT. Translated, it gives CAIGGADTQYF.

This clone was counted between two and nine times. The J gene is TRBJ2-1, the V gene TRBV18, with D unclear. Germline CDR1 reads KGHSH; CDR2 reads LQKENI. Trimming pared 5 bases from V and 4 bases from J, leaving 12 bases between. This CDR3 region has 14 residues. The CDR3 coding sequence is TGTGCCAGCTCAGGACGTAAGGTATACAATGAGCAGTTCTTC. Encoded protein: CASSGRKVYNEQFF.

In the case of this clone: Other DNA sequences in this specimen translate into the identical CDR3. V gene TRBV5-1 combines with J gene TRBJ2-2; 8 bases line up with TRBD1. V shed 3 bases and J 1 base; nucleotides not matched to a gene: 2. The CDR3 runs 15 residues. Germline assignment: CDR1 SGHRS and CDR2 YFSETQ. This CDR3 reads CASSSGQGNTGELFF. As DNA, the CDR3 is TGCGCCAGCAGCTCAGGACAGGGGAACACCGGGGAGCTGTTTTTT.

The chain uses TRBV2 and TRBJ2-7; 11 nucleotides align to TRBD2. V shed 7 bases, J shed 4 bases, and the junction held 6 bases outside the gene matches. The CDR3 length is 14 residues. The germline V gene encodes CDR1 SNHLY and CDR2 FYNNEI. This CDR3 reads CASTGLAGLYEQYF. CDR3 DNA: TGTGCCAGCACTGGACTAGCGGGTTTGTACGAGCAGTACTTC.

The chain joins TRBV6-6 to TRBJ2-7; a weak D match, TRBD1 (7 bases). The CDR3 has 15 residues. The V and J ends lost 5 bases and 2 bases respectively, with 16 bases between them. Germline-derived CDR1 and CDR2 are MNHNY and SVGAGI (reference sequence). DNA for the CDR3: TGTGCCAGCAGTAACGGGGGAGACAGGGCCTACGAGCAGTACTTC. Its protein is CASSNGGDRAYEQYF.

The chain combines TRBV29-1 with TRBJ2-1; 11 bases are a match to TRBD2. V dropped 6 bases and J dropped 5; count of bases not matched to a gene: 9. From germline, CDR1 is SQVTM and CDR2 ANQGSEA. This CDR3 is built from 15 residues. The CDR3: CSVLTSGIVDNEQFF. CDR3 bases: TGCAGCGTCCTGACTAGCGGGATTGTCGACAATGAGCAGTTCTTC.

This clone showed up many times. The V gene is TRBV7-2, the J gene TRBJ1-1; D call uncertain. Germline V lookup: CDR1 SGHTA, CDR2 FQGNSA. The CDR3 runs to 11 residues. Trimming cost V 5 bases and J 7 bases, with 8 bases left between them. CDR3 sequence: CASSREFEAFF. The CDR3 region has the DNA TGTGCCAGCAGCAGGGAATTTGAAGCTTTCTTT.

The chain employs TRBV29-1 and TRBJ2-7, with 9 bases fitting TRBD2. The CDR3 totals 14 residues. Germline CDR1 SQVTM, CDR2 ANQGSEA. V lost 5 bases, J lost 4 bases, and 9 bases stayed unmatched. The CDR3 DNA reads as TGCAGCGTTTCTATAGCGGGAGTAGGGTACGAGCAGTACTTC. The encoded protein is CSVSIAGVGYEQYF.

The chain joins TRBV4-1 to TRBJ1-1, with D perhaps TRBD1 (6 bases). With 0 bases removed from V and 4 bases from J, the gap between germline ends came to 15 bases. The length of the CDR3 is 16 residues. Germline V gives CDR1 MGHRA, CDR2 YSYEKL. This chain's CDR3 is CASSQDGGGKGTEAFF. In nucleotides, the CDR3 is TGCGCCAGCAGCCAAGATGGGGGGGGCAAGGGCACTGAAGCTTTCTTT.

This clone was seen more than once but under ten times. CDR3 nucleotides: TGTGCCTCACTTTCCGGGGATTATAGCAATCAGCCCCAGCATTTT. Encoded protein: CASLSGDYSNQPQHF. The chain couples TRBV28 to TRBJ1-5; D is undetermined. The CDR3 is 15 residues long. In germline, CDR1 is MDHEN, CDR2 SYDVKM. The V and J ends lost 11 bases and 0 bases respectively, with 17 bases between them.

The chain has TRBV5-4 and TRBJ2-2; no clear D. CDR1 and CDR2 from the germline V gene are SGHNT and YYREEE (reference sequence). Trimming pared 0 bases from V and 7 bases from J, leaving 13 bases between. The CDR3 has 15 residues. Here the CDR3 DNA reads TGTGCCAGCAGCTTGGAGTCCCGAACGAGCGGGGAGCTGTTTTTT. Protein: CASSLESRTSGELFF.

This clone occurred many times. Other DNA variants within this sample encode the same CDR3. The chain is built from TRBV7-9 and TRBJ1-2, with D uncertain. The CDR3 has 14 amino acids. Germline V gene lookup returns CDR1 SEHNR and CDR2 FQNEAQ (reference sequence). Trimming left V 0 bases short and J 2 bases short, with 7 bases between. The CDR3 sequence: CASSLASGNYGYTF. The CDR3 bases are TGTGCCAGCAGCTTAGCGTCCGGGAACTATGGCTACACCTTC.

The chain links TRBV10-1 to TRBJ2-7; 13 bases are a match to TRBD2. This CDR3 is built from 14 residues. CDR1 WNHNN and CDR2 SYGVQD come from the germline V gene (reference sequence). V was clipped by 8 bases and J by 7 bases; unmatched bases: 8. CDR3 coding DNA: TGCGCCAGCTCCGGGACTAGCGGGGCCTGGGAGCAGTACTTC. This translates into CASSGTSGAWEQYF.

V usage is TRBV6-6 and J usage is TRBJ2-1; D uncertain. The CDR3 is 14 amino acids. The ends were cut back, 0 bases at V and 4 bases at J, with 7 bases in the middle. Germline lookup yields CDR1 MNHNY and CDR2 SVGAGI (reference sequence). The CDR3 reads CASSYSWGYNEQFF. CDR3 nucleotides: TGTGCCAGCAGTTACTCTTGGGGATACAATGAGCAGTTCTTC.

V is TRBV11-3 and J is TRBJ2-1; 10 bases are shared with TRBD2. The CDR3 totals 13 residues. Germline CDR1 SGHNT, CDR2 YENEEA. J gave up 8 bases and V 7 bases, and 5 bases lay outside the gene matches. The DNA of the CDR3 is TGTGCCAGCATGGCTAGCGGGAGCGATGAGCAGTTCTTC. It translates to CASMASGSDEQFF.

The chain uses TRBV28 and TRBJ1-5; 7 nucleotides line up with TRBD1. The germline CDR1 and CDR2 sequences are MDHEN and SYDVKM. CDR3 size: 16 residues. Trimming removed 5 bases from V and 2 bases from J; junction bases left unmatched: 9. CDR3 residues: CASSAATGFGNQPQHF. The CDR3 coding sequence is TGTGCCAGCAGTGCCGCGACAGGGTTTGGCAATCAGCCCCAGCATTTT.

This clone was found once. The gene calls are TRBV5-1 and TRBJ1-1, with TRBD1 matching over 10 bases. Germline V gene data show CDR1 as SGHRS and CDR2 as YFSETQ. V dropped 4 bases and J dropped 1; count of bases not matched to a gene: 13. The CDR3 runs to 18 residues. CDR3 sequence (DNA): TGCGCCAGCAGCCTCCCCCCCGGACAGGGGGTAAGGAACACTGAAGCTTTCTTT. Translation gives CASSLPPGQGVRNTEAFF.

The V and J genes are TRBV18 and TRBJ2-5; TRBD2 agrees at 8 bases. The junction had 7 bases not matched to a gene; V was cut back by 3 bases and J by 4 bases. The CDR3 runs 15 residues. Germline values: CDR1 KGHSH, CDR2 LQKENI. The CDR3 nucleotides are TGTGCCAGCTCACCCAGCGGGAGTGGGGGAGAGACCCAGTACTTC. Translating gives CASSPSGSGGETQYF.

Details on this clone: Other DNA sequences in the sample encode the same CDR3. This chain uses TRBV7-2 with TRBJ2-7, with 7 bases lining up with TRBD1. CDR1 is SGHTA, CDR2 FQGNSA, per germline. This CDR3 region has 15 residues. V lost 6 bases and J lost 2; bases outside the gene matches: 10. Here the CDR3 DNA reads TGTGCCAGCAGGGGGCCTAACACAGGGGCCTACGAGCAGTACTTC. Translation gives CASRGPNTGAYEQYF. Full variable domain (remainder filled in from reference TRBV7-2 and TRBJ2-7): GAGVSQSPSNKVTEKGKDVELRCDPISGHTALYWYRQSLGQGLEFLIYFQGNSAPDKSGLPSDRFSAERTGGSVSTLTIQRTQQEDSAVYLCASRGPNTGAYEQYFGPGTRLTVT.

The CDR3 loop reads CASSLGPNGQGSWNEQYF. In nucleotides, the CDR3 is TGTGCCAGCTCACTAGGCCCCAATGGACAGGGAAGTTGGAACGAGCAGTACTTC. The genes are TRBV18 and TRBJ2-7, with 8 bases identical to TRBD1. This CDR3 has 18 residues. Unmatched junction bases numbered 19, after V lost 4 bases and J lost 5 bases. Looked up from germline, CDR1 is KGHSH and CDR2 is LQKENI.